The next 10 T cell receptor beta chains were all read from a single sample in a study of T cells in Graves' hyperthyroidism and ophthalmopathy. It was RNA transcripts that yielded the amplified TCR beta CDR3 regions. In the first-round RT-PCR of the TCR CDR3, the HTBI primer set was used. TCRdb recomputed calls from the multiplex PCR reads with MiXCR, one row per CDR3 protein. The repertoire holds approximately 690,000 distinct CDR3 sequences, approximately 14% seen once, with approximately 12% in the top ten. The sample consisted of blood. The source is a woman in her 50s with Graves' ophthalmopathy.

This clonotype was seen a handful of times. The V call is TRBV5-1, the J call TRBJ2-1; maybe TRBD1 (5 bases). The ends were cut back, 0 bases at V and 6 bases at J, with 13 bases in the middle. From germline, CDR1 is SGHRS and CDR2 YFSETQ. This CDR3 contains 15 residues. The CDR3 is CASSLGAGNVNEQFF. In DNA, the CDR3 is TGCGCCAGCAGCTTGGGGGCAGGGAACGTCAATGAGCAGTTCTTC. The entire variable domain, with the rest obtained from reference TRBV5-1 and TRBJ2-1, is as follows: KAGVTQTPRYLIKTRGQQVTLSCSPISGHRSVSWYQQTPGQGLQFLFEYFSETQRNKGNFPGRFSGRQFSNSRSEMNVSTLELGDSALYLCASSLGAGNVNEQFFGPGTRLTVL.

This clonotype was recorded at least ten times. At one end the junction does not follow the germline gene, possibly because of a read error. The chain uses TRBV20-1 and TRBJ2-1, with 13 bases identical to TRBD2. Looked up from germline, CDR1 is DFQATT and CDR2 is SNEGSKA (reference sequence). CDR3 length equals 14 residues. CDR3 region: CSARGLAGDNEQFF. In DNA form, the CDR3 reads TGCAGTGCCAGAGGACTAGCGGGAGACAATGAGCAGTTCTTC.

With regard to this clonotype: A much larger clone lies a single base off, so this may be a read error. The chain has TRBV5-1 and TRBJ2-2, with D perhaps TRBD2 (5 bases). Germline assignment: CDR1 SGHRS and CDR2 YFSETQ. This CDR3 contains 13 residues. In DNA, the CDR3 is TGCGCCGGCAGCGGCGCGGACACCGGGGAGCTGTTTTTT. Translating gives CAGSGADTGELFF.

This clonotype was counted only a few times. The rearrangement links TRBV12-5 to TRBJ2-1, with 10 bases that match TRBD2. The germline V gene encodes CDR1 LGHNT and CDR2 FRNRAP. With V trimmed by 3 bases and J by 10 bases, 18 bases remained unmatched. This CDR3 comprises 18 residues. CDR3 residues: CASGFRVLSGRGLNEQFF. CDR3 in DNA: TGTGCTAGTGGTTTTCGGGTTTTGAGCGGGAGGGGGCTAAACGAGCAGTTCTTC.

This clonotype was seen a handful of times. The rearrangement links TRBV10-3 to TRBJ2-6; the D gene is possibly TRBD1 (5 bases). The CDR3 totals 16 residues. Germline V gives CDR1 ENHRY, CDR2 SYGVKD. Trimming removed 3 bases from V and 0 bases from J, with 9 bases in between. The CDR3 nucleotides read TGTGCCATCAGTGACGGACATTTCTCTGGGGCCAACGTCCTGACTTTC. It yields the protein CAISDGHFSGANVLTF.

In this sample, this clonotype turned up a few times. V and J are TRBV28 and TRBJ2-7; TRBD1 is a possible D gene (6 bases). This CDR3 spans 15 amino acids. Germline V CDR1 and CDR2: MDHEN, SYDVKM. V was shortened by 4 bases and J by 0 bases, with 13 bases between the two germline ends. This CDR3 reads CASSYRDTPSYEQYF. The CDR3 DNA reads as TGTGCCAGCAGTTACCGGGACACTCCCTCCTACGAGCAGTACTTC. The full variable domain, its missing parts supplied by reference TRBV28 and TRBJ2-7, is DVKVTQSSRYLVKRTGEKVFLECVQDMDHENMFWYRQDPGLGLRLIYFSYDVKMKEKGDIPEGYSVSREKKERFSLILESASTNQTSMYLCASSYRDTPSYEQYFGPGTRLTVT.

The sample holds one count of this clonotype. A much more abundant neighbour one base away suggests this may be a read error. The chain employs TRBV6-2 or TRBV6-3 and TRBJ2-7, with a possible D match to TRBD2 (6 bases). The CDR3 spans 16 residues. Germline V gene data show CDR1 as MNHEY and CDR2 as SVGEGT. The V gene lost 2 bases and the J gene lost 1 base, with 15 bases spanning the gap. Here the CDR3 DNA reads TGTGCCAGCAGTTACACGATGGAGGGGCTATCCTACGAGCAGTACTTC. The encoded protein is CASSYTMEGLSYEQYF.

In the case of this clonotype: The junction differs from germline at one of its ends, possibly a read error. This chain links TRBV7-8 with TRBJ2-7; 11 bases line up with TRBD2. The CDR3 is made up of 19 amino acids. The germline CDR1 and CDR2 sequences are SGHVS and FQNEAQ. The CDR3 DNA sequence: TGTGCCAGCAGCTTAGCGCTCGGAGGTAGCGGGAGGGTCTCCTGCGAGCAGTACTTC. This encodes CASSLALGGSGRVSCEQYF. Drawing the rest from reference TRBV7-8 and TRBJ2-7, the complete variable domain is GAGVSQSPRYKVAKRGQDVALRCDPISGHVSLFWYQQALGQGPEFLTYFQNEAQLDKSGLPSDRFFAERPEGSVSTLKIQRTQQEDSAVYLCASSLALGGSGRVSCEQYFGPGTRLTVT.

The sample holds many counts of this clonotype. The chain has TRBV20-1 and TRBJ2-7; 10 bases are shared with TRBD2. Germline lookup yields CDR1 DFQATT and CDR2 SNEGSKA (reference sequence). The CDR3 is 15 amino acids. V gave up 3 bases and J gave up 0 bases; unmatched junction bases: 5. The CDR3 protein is CSASHPSGSSYEQYF. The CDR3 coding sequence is TGCAGTGCTAGCCATCCTAGCGGGAGCTCCTACGAGCAGTACTTC.

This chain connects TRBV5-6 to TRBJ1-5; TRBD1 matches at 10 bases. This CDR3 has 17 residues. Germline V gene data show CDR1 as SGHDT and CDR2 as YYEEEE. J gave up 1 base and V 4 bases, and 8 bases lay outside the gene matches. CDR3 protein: CASSLGQGGRSNQPQHF. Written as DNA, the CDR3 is TGTGCCAGCAGCCTTGGACAGGGGGGGAGAAGCAATCAGCCCCAGCATTTT.